A single sample gave rise to the 2 T cell receptor beta chains below, sequenced in a study of cytomegalovirus exposure and HLA in healthy donors. Profiling relied on immunoSEQ multiplex PCR, and the TCRdb table lists in-frame clones only, not all of them. The sample shows roughly 260,000 clones, roughly 89% of them seen only once. Specimen: PBMCs. These TCRs come from a woman between 18 and 29 years old in good health and CMV-seronegative.

This rearrangement joins TRBV4-3 to TRBJ2-7; maybe TRBD1 (5 bases). V lost 0 bases and J lost 3, with 9 bases in between. The CDR3 spans 14 residues. Germline CDR1 reads LGHNA; CDR2 reads YSLEER. CDR3 DNA sequence: TGCGCCAGCAGCCAAGATACTGACAGCTACGAGCAGTACTTC. It yields the protein CASSQDTDSYEQYF.

A single count supports this clone. The chain carries TRBV20-1 and TRBJ2-1, with D perhaps TRBD2 (5 bases). Germline CDR1 is DFQATT and CDR2 is SNEGSKA (reference sequence). CDR3 length equals 11 residues. Here the CDR3 reads CSTRTYNEQFF. The CDR3 DNA is TGCAGCACTAGGACCTACAATGAGCAGTTCTTC.